This T cell receptor beta chain was sequenced for a study of Ad26.COV2.S vaccination and SARS-CoV-2 variants. Sequencing used immunoSEQ multiplex PCR; TCRdb keeps in-frame clones, though not all of them. The sample holds about 280,000 clones, around 87% seen once. Germline V gene sequence: CDR1 SNHLY, CDR2 FYNNEI. The length of the CDR3 is 11 residues. Trimming removed 7 bases from V and 4 bases from J, with 7 bases in between. As to treatment: around 19 received Ad26.COV2.S at low or high dose, single or two shots; about five received placebo; per-sample allocation not given. After the first vaccine or placebo injection, samples were drawn on day 63. Boston supplied an adult donor aged 18-55 years.

The J gene is TRBJ2-5, the V gene TRBV2; D perhaps matches TRBD1 (5 bases). The sequence derives from a person between 18 and 65 years old who received the Ad26.COV2.S COVID-19 vaccine or a placebo. The specimen comprised peripheral blood, sampled in a trial of Ad26.COV2.S vaccine versus placebo. CDR3 bases: TGTGCCAGCACTCAGGGAGAGACCCAGTACTTC. Encoded protein: CASTQGETQYF.